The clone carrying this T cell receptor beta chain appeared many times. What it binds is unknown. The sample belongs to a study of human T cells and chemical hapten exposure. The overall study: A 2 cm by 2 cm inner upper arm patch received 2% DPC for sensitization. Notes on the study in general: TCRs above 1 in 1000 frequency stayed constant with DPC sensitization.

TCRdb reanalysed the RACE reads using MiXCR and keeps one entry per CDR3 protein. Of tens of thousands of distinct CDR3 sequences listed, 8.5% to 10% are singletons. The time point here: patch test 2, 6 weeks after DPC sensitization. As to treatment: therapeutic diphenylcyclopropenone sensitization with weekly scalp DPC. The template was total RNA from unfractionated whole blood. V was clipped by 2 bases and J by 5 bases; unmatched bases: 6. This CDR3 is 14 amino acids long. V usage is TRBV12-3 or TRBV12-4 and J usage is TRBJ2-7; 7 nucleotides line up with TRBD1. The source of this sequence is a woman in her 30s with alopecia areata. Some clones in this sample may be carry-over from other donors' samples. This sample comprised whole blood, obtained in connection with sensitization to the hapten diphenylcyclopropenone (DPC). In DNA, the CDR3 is TGTGCCAGCAGTTTAAACAGGGGCGTGGACGAGCAGTACTTC. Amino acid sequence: CASSLNRGVDEQYF.